The entry below gives a single TCR beta chain sequence along with its context. The antigen it recognizes is unknown. Per-base qualities were not stored, and no clone one base away is much larger. After PBMCs were isolated by density centrifugation and stained for CD3, CD4 and CD8, a FACSAria was used to sort CD4+ and CD8+ T cells. Unaffected controls provided scalp biopsies and blood samples. This entry is derived from a study of CD8+ T cells in alopecia areata (dated by TCRdb to the late 2010s). Regarding the research as a whole: High-throughput TCRbeta sequencing was used to examine T cell clonal expansion in alopecia areata in both the C3H/HeJ mouse model and human patients. Scalp clonality was compared across normal scalp (n=4), patchy alopecia areata scalp (n=8), and alopecia totalis/universalis scalp (n=8). immunoSEQ multiplex PCR using 35 Vbeta forward primers and 13 Jbeta reverse primers was used to amplify TCRbeta CDR3 regions. The RNA source kit depended on sample type: the PAXgene miRNA kit for fixed scalp, the miRNeasy kit for PBMCs, and the RNeasy kit for mouse skin. On the human side, TCRbeta sequencing was run on scalp tissue and on sorted CD4+ and CD8+ peripheral blood T cells from healthy controls and from alopecia areata patients with either patchy or totalis/universalis disease.

CDR1 and CDR2 were assigned from the germline V gene as SQVTM and ANQGSEA. The CDR3 holds 15 amino acids from the cysteine to the phenylalanine. Here the CDR3 DNA is all that survives: 45 bases in frame from base 1. The method was the immunoSEQ multiplex PCR assay. For TCR sequencing, RNA was extracted from every sample and reverse transcribed into cDNA to serve as template. First-strand cDNA was synthesized using SuperScript III with a 2:1 mix of oligo-dT and random hexamers. A synthetic immune receptor repertoire was used to measure amplification bias, and any remaining bias was corrected computationally. The source study handled its data this way. Raw reads were preprocessed to remove errors, and CDR3 was defined by IMGT conventions from the conserved cysteine to phenylalanine. To get clonality, Shannon entropy was normalized by log2 of the number of productive unique TCRs and the result was subtracted from 1. Whether scalp clones were CD4 or CD8 was inferred by matching scalp TCRbeta sequences against CD4 and CD8 repertoires sorted from blood. What TCRdb holds here is the immuneACCESS table cut down to in-frame rearrangements. Part of the clones is not present; checked against another copy, under half of the missing clones reflect an unresolved V gene, and the others are unexplained. The D gene and trimming were derived from the DNA, and the V and J assignments and clone size from that table. The sample includes 100,000 to 120,000 clones, with around 55% observed a single time. Jointly, the top ten make up 20% to 25% of the sample.

Results the study describes overall, beyond this receptor: Higher clonality and more expanded CD8+ clones were observed in lesional scalp than in normal scalp, particularly in alopecia totalis/universalis, a finding suggestive of antigenic drive. Shared TCR sequences between patients were less evident than in mice, which may be partly attributable to HLA diversity in the patient population. Unlike mouse skin, which is dominated by gammadelta T cells, normal human skin has resident alphabeta T cells that are also sequenced, and this complicates analysis of the scalp TCR repertoire.

The sequenced sample was CD8+ T cells sorted from blood. The receptor was isolated from a human donor in good health. Rearrangement joined TRBV29-1 to TRBJ2-5, and TRBD2 may be the D gene, going by 6 matching bases. The end of the DNA aligns better with TRBJ2-7, so the J call may be wrong. The CDR3 protein sequence reads: CSVEELGRQGGEQYF. Here is the DNA: TGCAGCGTTGAAGAGTTGGGGAGGCAGGGAGGCGAGCAGTACTTC.